The rows below give T cell receptor beta chains drawn from one sample of a study of cytomegalovirus exposure and HLA in healthy donors. Sequencing used immunoSEQ multiplex PCR; TCRdb keeps in-frame clones, though not all of them. The table shows about 200,000 clones, with more than 75% occurring only once. Source material: PBMCs. The source of these receptors is a man aged 30 to 45 in good health and CMV-seronegative. CDR3s include the opening cysteine and the closing phenylalanine or tryptophan. Fields, in order: J gene, D gene, V gene, clone size, CDR3 protein, CDR3 DNA. D genes are given only for firm matches. Only part of the rows carry a size: once, few, many, or a class if the clone is expanded.

j_call: TRBJ1-2
d_call: TRBD1
v_call: TRBV2
clone_size: -
cdr3_aa: CASSEGGTVYGYTF
cdr3_nt: TGTGCCAGCAGTGAAGGGGGGACAGTATATGGCTACACCTTC

j_call: TRBJ1-3
d_call: -
v_call: TRBV7-2
clone_size: few
cdr3_aa: CASSWAWSGNTIYF
cdr3_nt: TGTGCCAGCAGCTGGGCTTGGTCTGGAAACACCATATATTTT

j_call: TRBJ2-5
d_call: -
v_call: TRBV4-3
clone_size: -
cdr3_aa: CASSQVMTWEQYF
cdr3_nt: TGCGCCAGCAGCCAAGTGATGACCTGGGAGCAGTACTTC

j_call: TRBJ2-1
d_call: TRBD1
v_call: TRBV19
clone_size: -
cdr3_aa: CASSISGTGVGIFGEQFF
cdr3_nt: TGTGCCAGTAGTATATCGGGGACAGGGGTCGGGATCTTCGGTGAGCAGTTCTTC

j_call: TRBJ2-1
d_call: TRBD2
v_call: TRBV11-2
clone_size: -
cdr3_aa: CASSQLAESYNEQFF
cdr3_nt: TGTGCCAGCAGCCAACTAGCGGAGTCCTACAATGAGCAGTTCTTC

j_call: TRBJ1-6
d_call: TRBD1
v_call: TRBV28
clone_size: -
cdr3_aa: CASSFRDRVQPLHF
cdr3_nt: TGTGCCAGCAGTTTTAGGGACAGGGTTCAACCCCTCCACTTT

j_call: TRBJ2-3
d_call: TRBD2
v_call: TRBV25-1
clone_size: -
cdr3_aa: CASSTLGGETDTQYF
cdr3_nt: TGTGCCAGCAGTACACTGGGGGGGGAAACAGATACGCAGTATTTT

j_call: TRBJ1-5
d_call: -
v_call: TRBV6-5
clone_size: -
cdr3_aa: CASSYLGQNQPQHF
cdr3_nt: TGTGCCAGCAGTTACCTTGGACAGAATCAGCCCCAGCATTTT

j_call: TRBJ2-3
d_call: -
v_call: TRBV20-1
clone_size: -
cdr3_aa: CSASGPLTQYF
cdr3_nt: TGCAGTGCTAGTGGCCCCTTAACGCAGTATTTT

j_call: TRBJ2-1
d_call: TRBD1
v_call: TRBV25-1
clone_size: -
cdr3_aa: CASSEGQGLGEQFF
cdr3_nt: TGTGCCAGCAGTGAGGGACAGGGGTTGGGTGAGCAGTTCTTC

j_call: TRBJ1-5
d_call: -
v_call: TRBV11-1
clone_size: -
cdr3_aa: CASRRSLTEPQHF
cdr3_nt: TGTGCCAGCAGGCGGTCCCTTACGGAGCCCCAGCATTTT

j_call: TRBJ1-2
d_call: TRBD1
v_call: TRBV4-2
clone_size: many
cdr3_aa: CASSTGDYGYTF
cdr3_nt: TGTGCCAGCAGCACAGGGGACTATGGCTACACCTTC

j_call: TRBJ2-7
d_call: -
v_call: TRBV15
clone_size: once
cdr3_aa: CATSRDGPSYEQYF
cdr3_nt: TGTGCCACCAGCAGAGATGGCCCCTCCTACGAGCAGTACTTC

j_call: TRBJ1-2
d_call: TRBD1
v_call: TRBV5-4
clone_size: -
cdr3_aa: CASSSGQGYGYTF
cdr3_nt: TGTGCCAGCAGCTCCGGACAGGGCTATGGCTACACCTTC

j_call: TRBJ1-1
d_call: -
v_call: TRBV30
clone_size: -
cdr3_aa: CAWSVQENTEAFF
cdr3_nt: TGTGCCTGGAGTGTACAAGAGAACACTGAAGCTTTCTTT

j_call: TRBJ1-5
d_call: TRBD1
v_call: TRBV19
clone_size: once
cdr3_aa: CASSRDRGDNQPQHF
cdr3_nt: TGTGCCAGTAGTCGTGACAGGGGCGATAATCAGCCCCAGCATTTT

j_call: TRBJ2-5
d_call: TRBD2
v_call: TRBV5-6
clone_size: -
cdr3_aa: CASSPEGLAVETQYF
cdr3_nt: TGTGCCAGCAGCCCGGAGGGACTAGCGGTGGAGACCCAGTACTTC

j_call: TRBJ2-1
d_call: -
v_call: TRBV7-9
clone_size: -
cdr3_aa: CASSLTRERRQFF
cdr3_nt: TGTGCCAGCAGCTTAACCCGGGAGAGGCGCCAGTTCTTC

j_call: TRBJ2-5
d_call: TRBD2
v_call: TRBV18
clone_size: -
cdr3_aa: CASSPLAGGQETQYF
cdr3_nt: TGTGCCAGCTCACCGCTAGCGGGAGGCCAAGAGACCCAGTACTTC

j_call: TRBJ2-5
d_call: TRBD2
v_call: TRBV18
clone_size: -
cdr3_aa: CASSPRTSGEETQYF
cdr3_nt: TGTGCCAGCTCACCTAGGACTAGCGGGGAAGAGACCCAGTACTTC

j_call: TRBJ2-1
d_call: TRBD2
v_call: TRBV11-2
clone_size: -
cdr3_aa: CASSLITAGFNEQFF
cdr3_nt: TGTGCCAGCAGCTTAATCACAGCGGGATTTAATGAGCAGTTCTTC

j_call: TRBJ1-2
d_call: -
v_call: TRBV10-2
clone_size: -
cdr3_aa: CASSESRSGPSYGYTF
cdr3_nt: TGCGCCAGCAGTGAGTCGAGGTCAGGGCCTTCCTATGGCTACACCTTC

j_call: TRBJ2-1
d_call: -
v_call: TRBV7-2
clone_size: once
cdr3_aa: CASSPGGTEQFF
cdr3_nt: TGTGCCAGCAGCCCGGGTGGCACTGAGCAGTTCTTC

j_call: TRBJ1-1
d_call: -
v_call: TRBV29-1
clone_size: -
cdr3_aa: CSVEGRDSRGHTEAFF
cdr3_nt: TGCAGCGTTGAAGGCCGGGACTCCCGAGGGCACACTGAAGCTTTCTTT

j_call: TRBJ1-2
d_call: TRBD1
v_call: TRBV5-1
clone_size: -
cdr3_aa: CASRGQGVADGYTF
cdr3_nt: TGCGCCAGCAGAGGACAGGGGGTCGCGGATGGCTACACCTTC

j_call: TRBJ2-7
d_call: TRBD1
v_call: TRBV29-1
clone_size: once
cdr3_aa: CSVGGTGSSYEQYF
cdr3_nt: TGCAGCGTTGGGGGGACAGGGAGCTCCTACGAGCAGTACTTC

j_call: TRBJ1-2
d_call: TRBD1
v_call: TRBV7-9
clone_size: -
cdr3_aa: CASSSDRGGGYTF
cdr3_nt: TGTGCCAGCAGCTCCGACAGGGGTGGGGGCTACACCTTC

j_call: TRBJ2-1
d_call: TRBD2
v_call: TRBV28
clone_size: -
cdr3_aa: CASRGGTSGSYNEQFF
cdr3_nt: TGTGCCAGCAGGGGGGGGACTAGCGGCTCCTACAATGAGCAGTTCTTC

j_call: TRBJ2-7
d_call: TRBD1
v_call: TRBV6-1
clone_size: -
cdr3_aa: CASPGPGQGLREQYF
cdr3_nt: TGTGCCAGCCCCGGGCCCGGACAGGGCCTTCGCGAGCAGTACTTC

j_call: TRBJ1-5
d_call: TRBD1
v_call: TRBV9
clone_size: -
cdr3_aa: CASSASDRGFEPQHF
cdr3_nt: TGTGCCAGCAGCGCCTCGGACAGGGGGTTTGAGCCCCAGCATTTT

j_call: TRBJ2-1
d_call: -
v_call: TRBV9
clone_size: -
cdr3_aa: CASSRSWYNEQFF
cdr3_nt: TGTGCCAGCAGTCGGAGTTGGTACAATGAGCAGTTCTTC

j_call: TRBJ2-2
d_call: -
v_call: TRBV7-8
clone_size: -
cdr3_aa: CASSLGTDGELFF
cdr3_nt: TGTGCCAGCAGCTTAGGAACAGACGGGGAGCTGTTTTTT

j_call: TRBJ1-5
d_call: TRBD1
v_call: TRBV10-3
clone_size: -
cdr3_aa: CAIRGDREVQPQHF
cdr3_nt: TGTGCCATCAGGGGGGACAGGGAGGTTCAGCCCCAGCATTTT

j_call: TRBJ2-7
d_call: -
v_call: TRBV6-5
clone_size: -
cdr3_aa: CASSLGPGAQYEQYF
cdr3_nt: TGTGCCAGCTCTTTAGGGCCAGGGGCCCAGTACGAGCAGTACTTC

j_call: TRBJ2-7
d_call: TRBD2
v_call: TRBV27
clone_size: few
cdr3_aa: CATRGSGAYEQYF
cdr3_nt: TGTGCCACCCGGGGTAGCGGGGCCTACGAGCAGTACTTC

j_call: TRBJ1-5
d_call: -
v_call: TRBV5-4
clone_size: once
cdr3_aa: CASSSRGLNQPQHF
cdr3_nt: TGTGCCAGCAGCTCTAGGGGGTTGAATCAGCCCCAGCATTTT

j_call: TRBJ1-1
d_call: -
v_call: TRBV2
clone_size: -
cdr3_aa: CASRGILPRGALNTEAFF
cdr3_nt: TGTGCCAGCAGAGGCATCCTCCCCAGGGGCGCCCTGAACACTGAAGCTTTCTTT

j_call: TRBJ2-7
d_call: TRBD2
v_call: TRBV25-1
clone_size: -
cdr3_aa: CASSATSGPREQYF
cdr3_nt: TGTGCCAGCAGTGCTACTAGCGGCCCTCGGGAGCAGTACTTC

j_call: TRBJ1-1
d_call: -
v_call: TRBV27
clone_size: -
cdr3_aa: CASNFRGPNTEAFF
cdr3_nt: TGTGCCAGCAATTTCAGGGGCCCAAACACTGAAGCTTTCTTT

j_call: TRBJ1-1
d_call: -
v_call: TRBV28
clone_size: -
cdr3_aa: CASSLLTGYPTEAFF
cdr3_nt: TGTGCCAGCAGTTTATTAACGGGGTACCCCACTGAAGCTTTCTTT

j_call: TRBJ1-3
d_call: TRBD1
v_call: TRBV7-8
clone_size: -
cdr3_aa: CASSSWDRVESGGNTIYF
cdr3_nt: TGTGCCAGCAGCTCGTGGGACAGGGTGGAAAGTGGTGGAAACACCATATATTTT

j_call: TRBJ2-4
d_call: -
v_call: TRBV18
clone_size: -
cdr3_aa: CASSPPQGAYNIQYF
cdr3_nt: TGTGCCAGCTCACCTCCACAGGGTGCATACAACATTCAGTACTTC

j_call: TRBJ2-1
d_call: TRBD2
v_call: TRBV4-3
clone_size: -
cdr3_aa: CASSQDASGHSTPRYNEQFF
cdr3_nt: TGCGCCAGCAGCCAAGATGCTAGCGGCCATAGCACTCCGCGATACAATGAGCAGTTCTTC

j_call: TRBJ1-3
d_call: -
v_call: TRBV5-6
clone_size: many
cdr3_aa: CASTLTGNSGNTIYF
cdr3_nt: TGTGCCAGCACCCTAACAGGGAACTCTGGAAACACCATATATTTT

j_call: TRBJ1-2
d_call: -
v_call: TRBV6-5
clone_size: -
cdr3_aa: CASSYRQDNYGYTF
cdr3_nt: TGTGCCAGCAGTTACCGGCAGGATAACTATGGCTACACCTTC

j_call: TRBJ2-1
d_call: TRBD2
v_call: TRBV7-8
clone_size: -
cdr3_aa: CASSIRRLAGANEQFF
cdr3_nt: TGTGCCAGCTCAATCAGGCGACTAGCGGGAGCCAATGAGCAGTTCTTC

j_call: TRBJ2-7
d_call: -
v_call: TRBV4-3
clone_size: -
cdr3_aa: CASSQALTGSNYEQYF
cdr3_nt: TGCGCCAGCAGCCAAGCCTTGACAGGATCAAATTACGAGCAGTACTTC

j_call: TRBJ2-1
d_call: TRBD2
v_call: TRBV11-3
clone_size: -
cdr3_aa: CASSPSGGFSEQFF
cdr3_nt: TGTGCCAGCAGCCCGTCGGGAGGATTTAGTGAGCAGTTCTTC

j_call: TRBJ2-1
d_call: TRBD1
v_call: TRBV11-2
clone_size: -
cdr3_aa: CASSLTGVINEQFF
cdr3_nt: TGTGCCAGCAGCTTAACAGGGGTTATCAATGAGCAGTTCTTC

j_call: TRBJ1-5
d_call: -
v_call: TRBV6-6
clone_size: once
cdr3_aa: CASSPQSQPQHF
cdr3_nt: TGTGCCAGCAGCCCACAATCTCAGCCCCAGCATTTT

j_call: TRBJ2-7
d_call: -
v_call: TRBV4-2
clone_size: -
cdr3_aa: CASSQDTAYEQYF
cdr3_nt: TGTGCCAGCAGCCAGGACACGGCTTACGAGCAGTACTTC

j_call: TRBJ2-1
d_call: -
v_call: TRBV11-2
clone_size: -
cdr3_aa: CASSSRVLSYNEQFF
cdr3_nt: TGTGCCAGCAGTTCGCGGGTTCTCTCCTACAATGAGCAGTTCTTC